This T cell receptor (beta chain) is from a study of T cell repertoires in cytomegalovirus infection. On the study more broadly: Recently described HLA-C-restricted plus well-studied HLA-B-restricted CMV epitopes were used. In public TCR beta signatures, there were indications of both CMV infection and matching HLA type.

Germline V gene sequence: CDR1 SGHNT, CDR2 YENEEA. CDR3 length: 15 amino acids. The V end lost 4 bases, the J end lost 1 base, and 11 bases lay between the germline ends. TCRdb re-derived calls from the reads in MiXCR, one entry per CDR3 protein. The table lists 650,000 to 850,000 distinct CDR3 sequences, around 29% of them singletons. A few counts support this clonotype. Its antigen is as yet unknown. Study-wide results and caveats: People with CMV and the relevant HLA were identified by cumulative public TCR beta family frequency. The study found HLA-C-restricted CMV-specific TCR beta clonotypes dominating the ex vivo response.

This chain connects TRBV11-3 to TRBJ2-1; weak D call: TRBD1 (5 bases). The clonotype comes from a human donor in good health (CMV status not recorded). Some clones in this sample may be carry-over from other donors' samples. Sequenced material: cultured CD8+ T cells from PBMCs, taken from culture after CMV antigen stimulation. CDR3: CASSSTVVSYNEQFF. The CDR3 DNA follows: TGTGCCAGCAGCTCGACAGTGGTTTCCTACAATGAGCAGTTCTTC.